The clone carrying this T cell receptor (beta chain) is a singleton in its sample. Its antigen is still unknown. Documented time point: 2014-2015 season, pre-vaccination. Sorted blood CD4 subsets were sequenced before and after adults received seasonal inactivated influenza vaccine. Blood volume per time point ranged from about 35 to 110 mL. Sequencing was performed with immunoSEQ multiplex PCR; in TCRdb, only in-frame clones are kept and a portion is missing. The table lists approximately 11,000 clones, around 84% of them singletons. The sample comes from a study of follicular helper T cells after annual influenza vaccination. Study overall: After each seasonal flu vaccination, blood came on days 0, 7 and 28. Notes on the study in general: ICOS-CD38- cTfh most often held earlier Day 7 ICOS+CD38+ clones.

This CDR3 comprises 14 residues. Per germline, CDR1 LNHDA and CDR2 SQIVND (reference sequence). V lost 8 bases and J lost 5, with 16 bases in between. The material was CXCR5- memory CD4+ T cells sorted from blood, obtained on the day of influenza vaccination. V gene TRBV19 combines with J gene TRBJ1-5; a possible D gene is TRBD1 (5 bases). This sequence originates from an adult who received the influenza vaccine. CDR3 sequence reads: CASGDSGTDQPQHF. In DNA, the CDR3 is TGTGCCAGTGGGGATTCAGGGACTGATCAGCCCCAGCATTTT.